These 27 T cell receptor beta chains originate from one sample sequenced in a study of CD4 T cells in relation to SARS-CoV-2 and coronaviruses. Here immunoSEQ multiplex PCR was the method, and the copy in TCRdb shows in-frame clones only, minus some. This table holds nearly 70,000 clones, 90% to 95% found once. The unexposed donors gave CD4+ T cells in 2011-2018, prior to COVID-19. Sequencing was done on a sample of naive CD4+ T cells from PBMCs. Subset described: naive CD4+ T cells isolated by negative enrichment. These receptor sequences come from a human donor in good health.

The rearrangement joins TRBV24-1 to TRBJ2-7, with D tentatively TRBD2 (6 bases). Germline V CDR1 and CDR2: KGHDR, SFDVKD. The CDR3 spans 13 residues. Trimming pared 4 bases from V and 7 bases from J, leaving 13 bases between. In DNA form, the CDR3 reads TGTGCCACCAGTGACCCGGACTATCCGGAGCAGTACTTC. It is translated as CATSDPDYPEQYF.

The V and J genes are TRBV30 and TRBJ2-3; 14 nucleotides match TRBD2. The germline V gene has CDR1 GTSNPN and CDR2 SVGIG (reference sequence). The CDR3 loop spans 16 amino acids. Trimming took 0 bases from V and 7 from J; bases not matched to a gene: 6. In nucleotides, the CDR3 is TGTGCCTGGAGTGTACCGACTAGCGGGGGGGTGAATACGCAGTATTTT. It yields the protein CAWSVPTSGGVNTQYF.

This chain joins TRBV5-1 and TRBJ1-1; the D gene is possibly TRBD1 (6 bases). This CDR3 has 16 amino acids. Germline V CDR1 and CDR2: SGHRS, YFSETQ. V was shortened by 0 bases and J by 7 bases, with 19 bases between the two germline ends. The CDR3 coding sequence is TGCGCCAGCAGCTTGGCCGGGGGTGGGGGGCCGGTTGAAGCTTTCTTT. Its translation: CASSLAGGGGPVEAFF.

The chain employs TRBV19 and TRBJ2-6, with D maybe TRBD2 (5 bases). The germline CDR1 and CDR2 sequences are LNHDA and SQIVND (reference sequence). CDR3 length: 17 amino acids. Trimming took 3 bases from V and 0 from J, leaving 12 bases between them. CDR3 region: CASSIRGPNSGANVLTF. CDR3 sequence (DNA): TGTGCCAGTAGTATTAGAGGGCCCAACTCTGGGGCCAACGTCCTGACTTTC.

The chain has TRBV7-6 and TRBJ2-5; D unresolved. The CDR3 is 12 residues long. From germline, CDR1 is SGHVS and CDR2 FNYEAQ. The ends were cut back, 5 bases at V and 5 bases at J, with 9 bases in the middle. CDR3 sequence (DNA): TGTGCCAGCAGCATCAAGGGCGAGACCCAGTACTTC. Translated, it gives CASSIKGETQYF.

The chain has TRBV6-4 and TRBJ2-3; the match to TRBD2 covers 10 bases. This CDR3 is 22 amino acids long. Germline CDR1 reads MRHNA; CDR2 reads SNTAGT. V lost 4 bases, J lost 0 bases, and 22 bases stayed unmatched. The DNA for the CDR3 is TGTGCCAGCAGTGTCTCTAGAGCGGGAGGGGCGAACCTCAGAACTAGCACAGATACGCAGTATTTT. Its translation is CASSVSRAGGANLRTSTDTQYF.

The chain has TRBV28 and TRBJ1-5; weak D call: TRBD1 (5 bases). V gave up 1 base and J gave up 1 base, with 11 bases separating them. CDR1 is MDHEN, CDR2 SYDVKM, per germline. The CDR3 length is 16 residues. The CDR3: CASSLSGEGSNQPQHF. DNA for the CDR3: TGTGCCAGCAGTTTATCTGGGGAGGGGAGCAATCAGCCCCAGCATTTT.

The chain carries TRBV9 and TRBJ2-7, with D possibly TRBD1 on 6 matching bases. The V and J ends lost 4 bases and 2 bases respectively, with 19 bases between them. The CDR3 has 16 amino acids. Germline values: CDR1 SGDLS, CDR2 YYNGEE. CDR3 nucleotide sequence: TGTGCCAGCAGCTCCTCCTGGGGGCAGGAAGCCTACGAGCAGTACTTC. Protein product: CASSSSWGQEAYEQYF.

This clone was recorded once. The chain carries TRBV4-1 and TRBJ2-5, with a tentative D call TRBD2 (5 bases). This CDR3 has 13 residues. The germline V and J ends were trimmed by 0 bases and 5 bases, with 7 bases remaining between them. Germline assignment: CDR1 MGHRA and CDR2 YSYEKL. CDR3 in DNA: TGCGCCAGCAGCCAAGATCCGGGGGAGACCCAGTACTTC. It codes for CASSQDPGETQYF.

The chain is built from TRBV7-3 and TRBJ2-1; the D call may be TRBD1 or TRBD2 (5 bases each). Germline CDR1 and CDR2: SGHTA and FQGTGA. This CDR3 is 18 amino acids long. The ends were cut back, 3 bases at V and 5 bases at J, with 23 bases in the middle. In nucleotides, the CDR3 is TGTGCCAGCAGCTTCCCCCTCCCGGCCGGGGCTCGGGACAATGAGCAGTTCTTC. Its translation is CASSFPLPAGARDNEQFF.

The chain joins TRBV6-1 to TRBJ2-2; 10 positions agree with TRBD1. The junction had 9 bases not matched to a gene; V was cut back by 3 bases and J by 2 bases. Germline-derived CDR1 and CDR2 are MNHNS and SASEGT. This CDR3 region has 18 residues. The CDR3 here is CASSEVIGTGANTGELFF. The CDR3 bases are TGTGCCAGCAGTGAGGTTATTGGGACAGGGGCCAACACCGGGGAGCTGTTTTTT.

V gene TRBV5-5 combines with J gene TRBJ2-7, with 12 bases aligning to TRBD2. CDR3 length: 16 residues. V shed 0 bases, J shed 12 bases, and the junction held 13 bases outside the gene matches. The germline CDR1 and CDR2 sequences are SGHKS and YYEKEE (reference sequence). CDR3 sequence reads: CASSLVLAGGERSLYF. CDR3 nucleotide sequence: TGTGCCAGCAGCTTGGTACTAGCGGGGGGCGAAAGGAGTCTGTACTTC.

This chain links TRBV5-1 with TRBJ2-7, with 9 bases fitting TRBD2. The germline gives CDR1 SGHRS, CDR2 YFSETQ. V gave up 0 bases and J gave up 5 bases; unmatched junction bases: 6. The CDR3 covers 15 residues. In DNA form, the CDR3 reads TGCGCCAGCAGCTTGGGACTAGCGGCTACCCACGAGCAGTACTTC. It yields the protein CASSLGLAATHEQYF.

The chain has TRBV20-1 and TRBJ2-4, with 12 positions matching TRBD2. With V trimmed by 3 bases and J by 0 bases, 6 bases remained unmatched. Germline CDR1 DFQATT, CDR2 SNEGSKA (reference sequence). The CDR3 contains 17 residues. The CDR3 DNA is TGCAGTGCTAGTAAACTAGCGGGGGGACTAGCCAAAAACATTCAGTACTTC. Its translation: CSASKLAGGLAKNIQYF.

The chain combines TRBV10-3 with TRBJ1-1; D may be TRBD1 (5 bases). Germline V gene lookup returns CDR1 ENHRY and CDR2 SYGVKD. The V and J ends lost 3 bases and 5 bases respectively, with 13 bases between them. The length of the CDR3 is 14 residues. The CDR3 DNA is TGTGCCATCAGTGAAATGGCAGGGCAAACTGAAGCTTTCTTT. The encoded protein is CAISEMAGQTEAFF.

V usage is TRBV10-3 and J usage is TRBJ2-5, with unresolved D. Trimming removed 3 bases from V and 5 bases from J, with 16 bases in between. Germline CDR1 ENHRY, CDR2 SYGVKD. This CDR3 comprises 15 residues. The CDR3: CAISDVLKGDETQYF. The CDR3 nucleotides read TGTGCCATCAGTGATGTTCTGAAAGGAGACGAGACCCAGTACTTC.

This chain connects TRBV18 to TRBJ2-7; no firm D call. V was shortened by 0 bases and J by 1 base, with 10 bases between the two germline ends. From germline, CDR1 is KGHSH and CDR2 LQKENI. CDR3 length: 15 residues. The CDR3 protein is CASSPPSVGSYEQYF. The CDR3 bases are TGTGCCAGCTCACCACCTTCCGTCGGGTCCTACGAGCAGTACTTC.

The CDR3 sequence: CASRGQGPGLAGRGTQYF. The CDR3 DNA reads TGTGCCAGCAGAGGACAGGGGCCGGGACTAGCGGGTAGGGGGACCCAGTACTTC. The chain links TRBV2 to TRBJ2-5, with 12 bases identical to TRBD2. V trimming: 6 bases; J trimming: 7 bases; junction bases outside the gene matches: 18. Per the germline V gene, CDR1 is SNHLY and CDR2 is FYNNEI. The CDR3 length is 18 residues.

This clone was detected only a few times. This chain links TRBV29-1 with TRBJ1-4, with a weak D call TRBD1 (6 bases). CDR3 length equals 12 residues. Germline values: CDR1 SQVTM, CDR2 ANQGSEA. Trimming shortened V by 4 bases and J by 8 bases, and 11 bases separated the two germline ends. CDR3 region: CSVAGASEKLFF. In DNA, the CDR3 is TGCAGCGTTGCAGGGGCGTCCGAAAAACTGTTTTTT.

The rearrangement uses TRBV9 and TRBJ1-2, with D perhaps TRBD1 (6 bases). This CDR3 region has 14 residues. Looked up from germline, CDR1 is SGDLS and CDR2 is YYNGEE. V was clipped by 0 bases and J by 4 bases, with 10 bases between them. CDR3 bases: TGTGCCAGCAGCGTAGTGGGGGCAACCTATGGCTACACCTTC. Translation gives CASSVVGATYGYTF.

The chain uses TRBV5-3 and TRBJ2-1; D might be TRBD2 (5 bases). TRBV5-3 is an ORF, with its function uncertain. This CDR3 has 14 residues. The V end lost 5 bases, the J end lost 0 bases, and 9 bases lay between the germline ends. The CDR3 DNA sequence: TGTGCCAGAAGGCCGGGGAGCTCCTACAATGAGCAGTTCTTC. This encodes CARRPGSSYNEQFF.

This clone was counted between two and nine times. V and J are TRBV5-6 and TRBJ1-5, with 7 nucleotides matching TRBD1. The CDR3 extends over 15 amino acids. V was pared by 3 bases and J by 6 bases, with 9 bases of the junction left unmatched. CDR1 is SGHDT and CDR2 is YYEEEE in the germline V gene. CDR3 bases: TGTGCCAGCAGCTCATATCACAGGGGTTTTCAGCCCCAGCATTTT. Protein sequence: CASSSYHRGFQPQHF.

This chain links TRBV28 with TRBJ1-1; D remains unclear. Germline V gene data show CDR1 as MDHEN and CDR2 as SYDVKM. The CDR3 sequence is 14 residues long. V was clipped by 5 bases and J by 0 bases, with 10 bases between them. This CDR3 reads CASSQQSLNTEAFF. Here the CDR3 DNA reads TGTGCCAGCAGTCAACAGAGCCTGAACACTGAAGCTTTCTTT.

Here the CDR3 DNA reads TGCGCCAGCAGCTCCCCGGTGGGTAGGGGTTACACCGGGGAGCTGTTTTTT. It yields the protein CASSSPVGRGYTGELFF. The rearrangement joins TRBV5-1 to TRBJ2-2; weak D call: TRBD1 (5 bases). Per germline, CDR1 SGHRS and CDR2 YFSETQ. The CDR3 covers 17 residues. Trimming stripped 3 bases from V and 3 bases from J, with 18 bases between.

The chain employs TRBV2 and TRBJ1-5, with D unclear. V dropped 11 bases and J dropped 5 bases, with 16 bases sitting between them. Per germline, CDR1 SNHLY and CDR2 FYNNEI. This CDR3 comprises 13 residues. CDR3 amino acids: CASHGGRDQPQHF. CDR3 DNA: TGTGCCTCCCACGGAGGGAGGGATCAGCCCCAGCATTTT.

The rearrangement uses TRBV4-1 and TRBJ1-2; unclear D gene. Trimming took off 4 bases at V and 5 bases at J, with 17 bases between the two ends. From germline, CDR1 is MGHRA and CDR2 YSYEKL. CDR3 length equals 15 residues. The CDR3 region has the DNA TGCGCCAGCAGCCCTCAAACCCGGGCCTTTTATGGCTACACCTTC. Residues: CASSPQTRAFYGYTF.

CDR3 sequence (DNA): TGTGCCAGCAGCAAAGCGAGGGGGCGGACATTCCCCTTC. Encoded protein: CASSKARGRTFPF. The J gene is TRBJ1-2, the V gene TRBV21-1; the D call in the table, TRBD1, was not verified against the DNA. TRBV21-1 is described as a pseudogene. The CDR3 is 13 amino acids.